This entry features one TCR beta chain sequence. Antigen: not known. Reverse transcribing all isolated RNA meant expressed TCRB transcripts were sequenced. Assay: immunoSEQ multiplex PCR; the TCRdb copy retains only in-frame clones and omits some. The sample lists about 250,000 clones; 11% to 15% were seen once. Every donor provided one heparinised blood draw, which averaged approximately 120 mL. This sample stems from a study of beta chain features in type 1 diabetes. Overall study findings and caveats: Type 1 diabetes patients showed a moderate but significant shortening of TCRB CDR3s in all four CD4+ subsets.

The CDR3 extends over 16 amino acids. CDR1 is SGHVS and CDR2 is FNYEAQ in the germline V gene. V trimming: 1 base; J trimming: 1 base; junction bases outside the gene matches: 5. The sample consisted of naive CD4+ T cells from blood. The clonotype originates from a woman aged 40 to 50 in good health. The chain couples TRBV7-6 to TRBJ2-3, with 7 bases aligning to TRBD2. The CDR3 spells CASSLGGGVGTDTQYF. The CDR3 nucleotides are TGTGCCAGCAGCTTAGGCGGGGGAGTGGGCACAGATACGCAGTATTTT.